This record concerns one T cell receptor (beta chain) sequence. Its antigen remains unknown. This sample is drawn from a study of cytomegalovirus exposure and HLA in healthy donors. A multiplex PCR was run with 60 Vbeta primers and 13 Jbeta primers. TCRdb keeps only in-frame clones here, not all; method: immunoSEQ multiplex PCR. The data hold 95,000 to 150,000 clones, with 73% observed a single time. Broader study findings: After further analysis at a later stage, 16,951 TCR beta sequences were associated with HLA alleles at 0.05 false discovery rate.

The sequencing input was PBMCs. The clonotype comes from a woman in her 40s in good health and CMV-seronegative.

CDR3 coding DNA: TGTGCCAGCAGCTTTGGAGAACTCTCCTACGAGCAGTACTTC. Amino acid sequence: CASSFGELSYEQYF. The gene calls are TRBV11-2 and TRBJ2-7; D remains ambiguous. V was pared by 3 bases and J by 0 bases, with 9 bases between. The length of the CDR3 is 14 residues. Germline V gives CDR1 SGHAT, CDR2 FQNNGV. Filled out from reference TRBV11-2 and TRBJ2-7, the complete variable domain reads EAGVAQSPRYKIIEKRQSVAFWCNPISGHATLYWYQQILGQGPKLLIQFQNNGVVDDSQLPKDRFSAERLKGVDSTLKIQPAKLEDSAVYLCASSFGELSYEQYFGPGTRLTVT.